This record concerns one T cell receptor beta chain sequence. Its target is not known. The TCR cDNA carried a universal primer site and UMIs from 5'RACE template switching. TCRdb analysed the 5' RACE reads with MiXCR anew, one entry per CDR3 protein. Of around 400,000 distinct CDR3 sequences in the sample, roughly 11% were seen once. This CDR3 has 10 residues. In germline, CDR1 is DFQATT, CDR2 SNEGSKA (reference sequence). Trimming removed 8 bases from V and 7 bases from J, with 8 bases in between. The data originate from a study of T cells after yellow fever vaccination. Across the study: SMART-Seq v4 Ultra Low Input served to prepare low-cell-number fractions. Study outcomes and limitations: Abundant clonotypes from the bulk population could get into FACS-sorted repertoires as contaminants. A large majority of primary-vaccination clones showed up again after the booster (around 96% CD4, around 85% CD8).

Sequencing was performed on PBMCs, taken on the day of the first yellow fever vaccination. The clonotype comes from a man younger than 30 who received the YFV17D yellow fever vaccine. The chain is built from TRBV20-1 and TRBJ1-4; no clear D. The CDR3 DNA reads TGCAGTCCTGCTGGTGAAAAACTGTTTTTT. It translates to CSPAGEKLFF.